This passage covers 10 T cell receptor beta chains from one sample sequenced in a study of memory CD4+ T cells and cytomegalovirus serostatus. Sequencing was performed with immunoSEQ multiplex PCR; in TCRdb, only in-frame clones are kept and a portion is missing. The data contain tens of thousands of clones, around 77% of them singletons. The sort gate was single viable CD3+CD4+CD8-CD45RO+ cells for memory CD4+ T cells. Sequenced input: memory CD4+ T cells from blood. The receptors shown here come from an adult in good health and CMV-seronegative.

The chain carries TRBV18 and TRBJ2-2; TRBD1 agrees at 7 bases. Looked up from germline, CDR1 is KGHSH and CDR2 is LQKENI. V gave up 1 base and J gave up 5 bases; unmatched junction bases: 1. The CDR3 covers 14 residues. CDR3 bases: TGTGCCAGCTCACCACAGGGACAGACCGGGGAGCTGTTTTTT. Its translation is CASSPQGQTGELFF.

The chain recombines TRBV18 with TRBJ1-1; D is ambiguous. This CDR3 region has 13 residues. Germline values: CDR1 KGHSH, CDR2 LQKENI. The V end was cut by 2 bases, the J end by 1 base, with 5 bases between. The CDR3 DNA sequence: TGTGCCAGCTCACCAGCACAGAACACTGAAGCTTTCTTT. Its protein is CASSPAQNTEAFF.

V and J are TRBV18 and TRBJ2-2; a weak D match, TRBD2 (6 bases). The V gene lost 4 bases and the J gene lost 5 bases, with 17 bases spanning the gap. The CDR3 extends over 16 amino acids. Germline CDR1 reads KGHSH; CDR2 reads LQKENI. The CDR3 loop reads CASSQDAGGWTGELFF. CDR3 nucleotides: TGTGCCAGCTCACAAGACGCCGGAGGGTGGACCGGGGAGCTGTTTTTT.

CDR3 nucleotide sequence: TGTGCCACCTCACAGGGCTACGAGCAGTACTTC. Protein: CATSQGYEQYF. This chain uses TRBV28 with TRBJ2-7; perhaps TRBD1 as D (6 bases). The CDR3 length is 11 residues. V lost 10 bases to trimming and J lost 3 bases, with 10 bases between them. Germline CDR1 MDHEN, CDR2 SYDVKM.

V usage is TRBV6-6 and J usage is TRBJ1-1; 7 bases line up with TRBD1. This CDR3 has 16 amino acids. The junction had 12 bases not matched to a gene; V was cut back by 1 base and J by 7 bases. Per germline, CDR1 MNHNY and CDR2 SVGAGI (reference sequence). In DNA form, the CDR3 reads TGTGCCAGCAGTTACTGGCTCACCGGGACAGCTATTGAAGCTTTCTTT. Its protein product is CASSYWLTGTAIEAFF.

The chain links TRBV7-2 to TRBJ2-3; unclear D gene. Germline lookup yields CDR1 SGHTA and CDR2 FQGNSA. V dropped 5 bases and J dropped 2 bases, with 8 bases sitting between them. The CDR3 runs 13 residues. The CDR3 is CASSRRATDTQYF. Written as DNA, the CDR3 is TGTGCCAGCAGCCGCCGCGCCACAGATACGCAGTATTTT.

CDR3 sequence reads: CASSRGPTGDTIYF. In DNA, the CDR3 is TGTGCCAGTAGTCGCGGTCCTACTGGCGACACCATATATTTT. This chain uses TRBV19 with TRBJ1-3, with D uncertain. There are 14 residues in the CDR3. Germline V CDR1 and CDR2: LNHDA, SQIVND (reference sequence). V was clipped by 5 bases and J by 8 bases, with 16 bases between them.

The chain joins TRBV7-8 to TRBJ1-2, with D uncertain. From germline, CDR1 is SGHVS and CDR2 FQNEAQ. Trimming took 0 bases from V and 4 from J, leaving 18 bases between them. CDR3 size: 17 residues. The CDR3 DNA reads TGTGCCAGCAGCTTAGCCCTCGAACACCAAAGAGCCTATGGCTACACCTTC. It yields the protein CASSLALEHQRAYGYTF.

This clone was seen only a few times. The V call is TRBV7-9, the J call TRBJ2-7, with no clear D. Trimming removed 5 bases from V and 3 bases from J, with 11 bases in between. The CDR3 consists of 13 residues. Germline values: CDR1 SEHNR, CDR2 FQNEAQ (reference sequence). CDR3 amino acids: CASSPDGSYEQYF. The CDR3 bases are TGTGCCAGCAGCCCGGACGGCAGCTACGAGCAGTACTTC.

V usage is TRBV15 and J usage is TRBJ2-1; D unresolved. V was pared by 0 bases and J by 2 bases, with 5 bases between. The germline V gene has CDR1 LNHNV and CDR2 YYDKDF (reference sequence). There are 14 residues in the CDR3. The CDR3 coding sequence is TGTGCCACCAGCAGAGACGGGCCCTACAATGAGCAGTTCTTC. This translates into CATSRDGPYNEQFF.